The entry below gives a single T cell receptor (beta chain) sequence along with its context. What it binds is unknown. CDR3 size: 18 residues. The germline gives CDR1 MNHEY, CDR2 SMNVEV (reference sequence). With 5 bases clipped from V and 0 bases from J, the junction kept 12 bases outside the gene matches. This specimen comes from a study of T cell responses to AZD1222 COVID-19 vaccine. Study overall: Doses given second, at about 4 or about 12 weeks, were pooled.

Findings and limits, study-wide: Per reports, nearly half of all spike-specific TCRs target regions that are unmutated in variants. Spike-specific TCR breadth rose after two AZD1222 doses, and depth rose as well. Clonal diversity was possibly underestimated; the donors were predominantly white British and more often female.

Measured with immunoSEQ multiplex PCR; TCRdb has only the in-frame clones, and not every one. Of roughly 110,000 clones in the sample, 89% were seen once. V gene TRBV27 combines with J gene TRBJ2-5; 10 bases are shared with TRBD2. The sequencing here drew on peripheral blood, taken on day 0 of AZD1222 vaccination. The receptor's source is an adult in good health. The CDR3 DNA is TGTGCCAGCAGTCGAATCACTAGCGGGAAATTATACCAAGAGACCCAGTACTTC. This sequence encodes CASSRITSGKLYQETQYF.